The 3 T cell receptor beta chains presented below share a single source sample, sequenced in a study of cytotoxic CD8 clonotypes in ibrutinib-treated CLL. TCRdb keeps only in-frame clones here, not all; method: immunoSEQ multiplex PCR. The sample has about 250,000 clones, under 75% seen once; the top ten hold 15%. The input for sequencing was PBMCs, taken after 24 months of ibrutinib treatment. The receptors come from a human donor with chronic lymphocytic leukemia.

The rearrangement uses TRBV9 and TRBJ1-4, with a tentative D call TRBD1 (5 bases). The CDR3 extends over 15 amino acids. Per the germline V gene, CDR1 is SGDLS and CDR2 is YYNGEE. V was clipped by 4 bases and J by 8 bases, with 18 bases between them. CDR3: CASSPAGTAEEKLFF. CDR3 nucleotides: TGTGCCAGCAGCCCCGCCGGGACCGCAGAAGAAAAACTGTTTTTT.

The chain has TRBV10-3 and TRBJ2-2, with 10 nucleotides matching TRBD2. CDR1 ENHRY and CDR2 SYGVKD come from the germline V gene. V shed 2 bases and J 9 bases; nucleotides not matched to a gene: 12. This CDR3 has 17 amino acids. The CDR3 loop is CAISERGLAGVCWELFF. CDR3 bases: TGTGCCATCAGTGAGAGGGGGCTAGCGGGAGTTTGCTGGGAGCTGTTTTTT.

The chain couples TRBV2 to TRBJ2-7; TRBD2 agrees at 7 bases. The CDR3 extends over 15 amino acids. The V segment lost 6 bases and the J segment 1 base; nucleotides outside the gene matches: 9. Germline assignment: CDR1 SNHLY and CDR2 FYNNEI. The CDR3 loop reads CASRPGTTRSYEQYF. The CDR3 nucleotides are TGTGCCAGCAGGCCCGGGACTACCCGTTCCTACGAGCAGTACTTC.